This TCR beta chain was obtained from a study of cytomegalovirus exposure and HLA in healthy donors. This PCR relied on a set of 60 Vbeta primers and 13 Jbeta primers. This table comes from immunoSEQ multiplex PCR, and its TCRdb copy is limited to in-frame clones, with some not included. The sample has 95,000 to 150,000 clones, roughly 10% seen once. This clone was seen only a few times. V trimming: 4 bases; J trimming: 2 bases; junction bases outside the gene matches: 5. The germline V gene has CDR1 MDHEN and CDR2 SYDVKM. CDR3 length: 14 residues. Sample: PBMCs. The chain has TRBV28 and TRBJ2-7; 7 bases map to TRBD1. This sequence was found in a woman aged 18-29 years in good health and CMV-seropositive. The CDR3 DNA sequence: TGTGCCAGCAGTTCTGGGACAGTCCCCTACGAGCAGTACTTC. It is translated as CASSSGTVPYEQYF.